The rows below give T cell receptor beta chains drawn from one sample of a study of CXCR3-negative and CXCR3-positive naive CD8 T cells. Using the 5' RACE reads, TCRdb records one entry per CDR3 protein without DNA. The repertoire shows roughly 100,000 distinct CDR3 sequences; the top ten hold roughly 0.38%. The sequenced sample consisted of naive CXCR3+ CD8+ T cells from blood. These receptor sequences come from a human donor in good health. Some clones in this sample may be carry-over from other donors' samples. CDR3s include the opening cysteine and the closing phenylalanine or tryptophan. Clone sizes are given selectively: once, few, many, or a class where the clone is expanded.

cdr3_aa: CASSKTTSSDTQYF; v_call: TRBV5-1; j_call: TRBJ2-3; clone_size: .
cdr3_aa: CASSQSLNTGELFF; v_call: TRBV4-1; j_call: TRBJ2-2; clone_size: .
cdr3_aa: CATRQGTSGEEQFF; v_call: TRBV24-1; j_call: TRBJ2-1; clone_size: .
cdr3_aa: CASSQGRAGGLDTQYF; v_call: TRBV4-1; j_call: TRBJ2-3; clone_size: .
cdr3_aa: CASSLDDGGRASDEQFF; v_call: TRBV11-3; j_call: TRBJ2-1; clone_size: .
cdr3_aa: CSVVPGGNEQFF; v_call: TRBV29-1; j_call: TRBJ2-1; clone_size: medium-sized
cdr3_aa: CASSIGAAEQYF; v_call: TRBV19; j_call: TRBJ2-7; clone_size: .
cdr3_aa: CASSPLGAGLTYEQYF; v_call: TRBV12-3/TRBV12-4; j_call: TRBJ2-7; clone_size: .
cdr3_aa: CSVTRPLYNAHFF; v_call: TRBV29-1; j_call: TRBJ2-1; clone_size: .
cdr3_aa: CASSWAQETQYF; v_call: TRBV7-9; j_call: TRBJ2-5; clone_size: .
cdr3_aa: CASSPLPFPGTKAEAFF; v_call: TRBV7-8; j_call: TRBJ1-1; clone_size: .
cdr3_aa: CSVEVESPEAFF; v_call: TRBV29-1; j_call: TRBJ1-1; clone_size: .
cdr3_aa: CASSVGLAGGYGEQFF; v_call: TRBV9; j_call: TRBJ2-1; clone_size: .
cdr3_aa: CAISESNGKDEQFF; v_call: TRBV10-3; j_call: TRBJ2-1; clone_size: .
cdr3_aa: CASSPRTAEAIGYTF; v_call: TRBV12-3/TRBV12-4; j_call: TRBJ1-2; clone_size: .
cdr3_aa: CASTASDYGYTF; v_call: TRBV7-9; j_call: TRBJ1-2; clone_size: .
cdr3_aa: CASSLTVSGYEQFF; v_call: TRBV5-1; j_call: TRBJ2-1; clone_size: .
cdr3_aa: CASSHAQPSSYEQYF; v_call: TRBV7-7; j_call: TRBJ2-7; clone_size: .
cdr3_aa: CASSAPGQGDTGELFF; v_call: TRBV9; j_call: TRBJ2-2; clone_size: .
cdr3_aa: CSVELGHSYEQYF; v_call: TRBV29-1; j_call: TRBJ2-7; clone_size: .
cdr3_aa: CASSFGISAGELFF; v_call: TRBV27; j_call: TRBJ2-2; clone_size: .
cdr3_aa: CSVRGEPGLAPTPYEQYF; v_call: TRBV29-1; j_call: TRBJ2-7; clone_size: .
cdr3_aa: CSVEAYNTEALF; v_call: TRBV29-1; j_call: TRBJ1-1; clone_size: .
cdr3_aa: CASSREGFPETQYF; v_call: TRBV12-3/TRBV12-4; j_call: TRBJ2-5; clone_size: .
cdr3_aa: CATKKDVRDHEQFF; v_call: TRBV10-3; j_call: TRBJ2-1; clone_size: .
cdr3_aa: CASSPGHYYEQYF; v_call: TRBV27; j_call: TRBJ2-7; clone_size: .
cdr3_aa: CATNDSGNTVYEQYF; v_call: TRBV24-1; j_call: TRBJ2-7; clone_size: .
cdr3_aa: CASSFPGMYEQYF; v_call: TRBV5-5; j_call: TRBJ2-7; clone_size: .
cdr3_aa: CSATTDSYNEQFF; v_call: TRBV20-1; j_call: TRBJ2-1; clone_size: .
cdr3_aa: CASSLEGKNEQFF; v_call: TRBV5-1; j_call: TRBJ2-1; clone_size: .
cdr3_aa: CASGHLAGGPYNEQFF; v_call: TRBV12-5; j_call: TRBJ2-1; clone_size: .
cdr3_aa: CASSSGQGWTEQFF; v_call: TRBV7-2; j_call: TRBJ2-1; clone_size: .
cdr3_aa: CASSPPGSSPLHF; v_call: TRBV18; j_call: TRBJ1-6; clone_size: .
cdr3_aa: CASSPGLAGYEQYF; v_call: TRBV5-1; j_call: TRBJ2-7; clone_size: .
cdr3_aa: CSVEEGIQETQYF; v_call: TRBV29-1; j_call: TRBJ2-5; clone_size: .
cdr3_aa: CASFLGGTGYNYNEQFF; v_call: TRBV28; j_call: TRBJ2-1; clone_size: .
cdr3_aa: CASGTRVAGELFF; v_call: TRBV12-3/TRBV12-4; j_call: TRBJ2-2; clone_size: .
cdr3_aa: CASSPRTSGGQETQYF; v_call: TRBV7-9; j_call: TRBJ2-5; clone_size: .
cdr3_aa: CASGTGVGYTF; v_call: TRBV25-1; j_call: TRBJ1-2; clone_size: .
cdr3_aa: CSVEDWGGYGYTF; v_call: TRBV29-1; j_call: TRBJ1-2; clone_size: .
cdr3_aa: CASSQEDATFYGYTF; v_call: TRBV14; j_call: TRBJ1-2; clone_size: .
cdr3_aa: CASRGLVAGGGYYEQYF; v_call: TRBV28; j_call: TRBJ2-7; clone_size: .
cdr3_aa: CASSGTSGRAGEQYF; v_call: TRBV6-5; j_call: TRBJ2-7; clone_size: .
cdr3_aa: CASSNPLAKNEQFF; v_call: TRBV19; j_call: TRBJ2-1; clone_size: .
cdr3_aa: CASSPSGAASGVTGELFF; v_call: TRBV7-3; j_call: TRBJ2-2; clone_size: .
cdr3_aa: CASGRPGQGGNEQFF; v_call: TRBV23-1; j_call: TRBJ2-1; clone_size: .
cdr3_aa: CASSQDPSQETNTEAFF; v_call: TRBV4-2; j_call: TRBJ1-1; clone_size: .
cdr3_aa: CASSSGGSNQPQHF; v_call: TRBV7-9; j_call: TRBJ1-5; clone_size: .
cdr3_aa: CASSEVKVGQSLLYNEQFF; v_call: TRBV2; j_call: TRBJ2-1; clone_size: .
cdr3_aa: CASSLGDFYTDTQYF; v_call: TRBV7-2; j_call: TRBJ2-3; clone_size: .
cdr3_aa: CASSIGAGTGLFF; v_call: TRBV19; j_call: TRBJ2-1; clone_size: .